The entry below describes one T cell receptor beta chain. The antigen it binds to is not known. Within one base of it there is no much larger clone, and no base qualities were kept. From each donor, a single peripheral blood sample of about 110 mL on average was drawn into heparinised tubes. Using a panel that included CD45RO, CCR7, CD25, CD127, CD95 and CD27, naive, central memory, regulatory and stem cell-like memory CD4+ T cells were sorted on a BD FACSAria II. Purity was above 98% for every sorted population. PBMCs were isolated immediately by Lymphoprep density gradient centrifugation and stained directly without culture. So that batch effects would be minimized, each experiment stained and sorted samples in pairs, pairing one healthy donor with one patient. The germline V gene specifies MDHEN as CDR1 and SYDVKM as CDR2. A distance of 11 bases separates the germline ends of V and J, which lose 4 bases and 7 bases respectively. The CDR3 covers 13 residues, taking in both the cysteine and the phenylalanine. The retained sequence is limited to the CDR3, 39 bases, with the frame set at the first base.

All of the isolated RNA was reverse transcribed with the High Capacity cDNA Reverse Transcription Kit, so expressed TCRB transcripts were sequenced. Naive, central memory and regulatory T cell samples underwent deep immunoSEQ sequencing, averaging roughly 3.3 million total reads per sample. Sorted cells were lysed in RLT buffer, and RNA was extracted using DNase-treated RNeasy Micro or Mini kits according to cell number. Each cell subset was processed separately to prevent cross-contamination, with patient and healthy donor samples processed together. The immunoSEQ multiplex PCR was used to amplify TCRB sequences from cDNA, generating 87-bp fragments that spanned the CDR3 region. The amplicons were sequenced using the Illumina HiSeq platform. The source study handled its data this way. PCR bias was corrected computationally using synthetic template baselines, and reads within Hamming distance 2 were collapsed, with unmergeable singletons discarded. Reads were aligned against IMGT to assign V, D and J genes, CDR3 length and insertions or deletions at six rearrangement sites. Clonotype counts were normalized to sorted cell number within each subset before computing true diversity and Gini coefficients with the tcR R package. The overlap coefficient, calculated on TCRB nucleotide sequences, was used to quantify repertoire sharing. Out-of-frame TCRB sequences from naive cells were analyzed to stand in for the pre-selection repertoire. TCRdb retrieved this table from immuneACCESS and kept in-frame rearrangements only. Not all clones are present; in checked studies, unresolved V genes account for under half, and no reason is known for the remainder. V, J and clone size are taken as reported in that table, and D and trimming were inferred from the DNA itself. The table for this sample lists under 850,000 clones; 13% of them were counted only once. The ten top clones hold approximately 0.022% of the sample.

This specimen belongs to a study of beta chain features in type 1 diabetes (dated by TCRdb to between 2018 and 2020). Broadly, across the study: Mean age, gender distribution, total cell number and subset yield were not different between patients and healthy donors. A total of about 100,000,000 sorted cells were examined across all samples, and RNA yield correlated strongly with the number of cells per subset. The study compared TCRB repertoires of sorted circulating CD4+ T cell subsets between recently diagnosed type 1 diabetes patients and matched healthy donors. Regulatory and stem cell-like memory subsets were isolated from only 8 patients and roughly eight healthy donors, whereas naive and central memory subsets came from all 30 or so donors. Findings and caveats that apply to the study as a whole: Patients with type 1 diabetes made fewer insertions and deleted more nucleotides at VDJ recombination sites, implying thymic rearrangement abnormalities. A moderate but significant shortening of TCRB CDR3 length was observed in type 1 diabetes patients in all four CD4+ subsets. Because small numbers of individuals were included in the HLA sub-analyses, any influence of HLA type on TCRB rearrangement was left unresolved. Because cDNA was sequenced instead of genomic DNA, highly expressing activated cells could be over-represented, though the groups showed no difference in activation or CD3 levels. PCR might favor shorter templates, but patient and control samples were amplified and corrected together, so any skew would affect both groups equally. Naive, central memory and regulatory TCRB repertoires appeared more similar among patients than among healthy donors.

The TCR was taken from a young man with type 1 diabetes. Recombination linked TRBV28 to TRBJ2-1, and perhaps TRBD1 as D gene, on 6 matching bases. The specimen was naive CD4+ T cells from blood. The cell subset or site tag for this specimen amounts to: true naive CD4+ T cells. The DNA is TGTGCCAGCAGTTCCGGACAGAGGAATGAGCAGTTCTTC. Its protein is CASSSGQRNEQFF.